Below, 12 T cell receptor beta chains from the same sample are listed, as sequenced in a study of post-analysis software for immune sequencing data. cDNA libraries of TCR beta carried unique molecular identifiers. Via MiXCR, TCRdb re-called the PCR reads, giving one row per CDR3 protein. This sample yields about 820,000 distinct CDR3 sequences, of which roughly 50% are seen a single time; roughly 4.4% belongs to the top ten. Antigens for these TCRs are unknown. Whole-study results and caveats: Several TRBV segments, TRBV5-6, TRBV5-1 and TRBV20-1 among them, were found more frequent in patients than controls.

The sequenced material came from blood. These TCRs come from a girl aged 10 to 17 with multiple sclerosis.

This chain links TRBV7-9 with TRBJ2-7, with TRBD1 identical over 9 bases. Trimming cost V 10 bases and J 5 bases; bases outside gene matches: 9. Germline V gives CDR1 SEHNR, CDR2 FQNEAQ (reference sequence). The CDR3 is 13 amino acids. CDR3 amino acids: CATAGQGNHEQYF. For the CDR3, the DNA is TGTGCCACCGCGGGACAGGGAAACCACGAGCAGTACTTC.

This clonotype was counted only a few times. This sequence joins TRBV5-1 and TRBJ2-7, with D unresolved. The CDR3 covers 14 residues. The germline V and J ends were trimmed by 1 base and 6 bases, with 14 bases remaining between them. The germline gives CDR1 SGHRS, CDR2 YFSETQ. This CDR3 is CASSLWAGTSEQYF. CDR3 nucleotide sequence: TGCGCCAGCAGCTTGTGGGCTGGAACCTCCGAGCAGTACTTC.

This clonotype was seen only a few times. The chain uses TRBV15 and TRBJ2-1; D is unclear. Trimming pared 0 bases from V and 9 bases from J, leaving 6 bases between. Germline lookup yields CDR1 LNHNV and CDR2 YYDKDF (reference sequence). This CDR3 comprises 12 residues. The CDR3 region is CATSRDRAEQFF. CDR3 nucleotides: TGTGCCACCAGCAGAGATCGGGCTGAGCAGTTCTTC.

The chain recombines TRBV14 with TRBJ1-2; D not certain. Germline V gene data show CDR1 as SGHDN and CDR2 as FVKESK. This CDR3 is built from 12 residues. Trimming removed 0 bases from V and 5 bases from J, with 4 bases in between. CDR3 in amino acids: CASSQEQYGYTF. The CDR3 DNA is TGTGCCAGCAGCCAAGAACAATATGGCTACACCTTC.

In this sample, this clonotype turned up a few times. The CDR3 here is CASSPRFRGLAVQEGEQFF. The CDR3 DNA reads TGTGCCAGCAGCCCACGGTTTCGGGGACTAGCGGTCCAGGAGGGTGAGCAGTTCTTC. This rearrangement joins TRBV7-8 to TRBJ2-1, with 11 bases fitting TRBD2. The CDR3 contains 19 residues. Germline V lookup: CDR1 SGHVS, CDR2 FQNEAQ. The J segment lost 9 bases and the V segment lost 5 bases, leaving 21 bases of the junction unmatched.

CDR3 loop: CATEDRLIQETQYF. The DNA for the CDR3 is TGTGCCACCGAGGACAGACTCATCCAAGAGACCCAGTACTTC. The chain uses TRBV5-6 and TRBJ2-5; a possible D gene is TRBD1 (6 bases). CDR1 SGHDT and CDR2 YYEEEE come from the germline V gene. V gave up 9 bases and J gave up 1 base, with 16 bases separating them. The CDR3 length is 14 residues.

The chain has TRBV7-3 and TRBJ1-1, with D perhaps TRBD1 (5 bases). Germline values: CDR1 SGHTA, CDR2 FQGTGA. The CDR3 extends over 16 amino acids. Trimming shortened V by 3 bases and J by 4 bases, and 18 bases separated the two germline ends. The DNA for the CDR3 is TGTGCCAGCAGCTTTGAGGGGCAGGGAATACGCACTGAAGCTTTCTTT. Residues: CASSFEGQGIRTEAFF.

A few counts support this clonotype. The rearrangement joins TRBV5-1 to TRBJ2-7; no clear D. CDR1 and CDR2 from the germline V gene are SGHRS and YFSETQ. CDR3 length: 14 amino acids. With 0 bases removed from V and 3 bases from J, the gap between germline ends came to 10 bases. This chain's CDR3 is CASSLGADGYEQYF. The CDR3 nucleotides read TGCGCCAGCAGCTTGGGGGCAGATGGCTACGAGCAGTACTTC.

The genes are TRBV20-1 and TRBJ2-5, with D perhaps matching TRBD2 (6 bases). Trimming left V 6 bases short and J 0 bases short, with 14 bases between. There are 14 residues in the CDR3. CDR1 is DFQATT and CDR2 is SNEGSKA in the germline V gene (reference sequence). The CDR3 protein is CSAAGTQYQETQYF. Written as DNA, the CDR3 is TGCAGTGCCGCGGGAACCCAGTACCAAGAGACCCAGTACTTC.

CDR3 region: CASSLDGLETQYF. The CDR3 bases are TGCGCCAGCAGCTTGGATGGGCTGGAGACCCAGTACTTC. This sequence joins TRBV5-1 and TRBJ2-5; D unresolved. The germline V gene has CDR1 SGHRS and CDR2 YFSETQ. V was pared by 0 bases and J by 5 bases, with 8 bases between. This CDR3 region has 13 residues.

The chain is built from TRBV7-9 and TRBJ2-4; no clear D gene. The V end was cut by 5 bases, the J end by 8 bases, with 10 bases between. From germline, CDR1 is SEHNR and CDR2 FQNEAQ (reference sequence). The CDR3 has 12 residues. CDR3 nucleotides: TGTGCCAGCAGCCAAGGCCGGGACATTCAGTACTTC. It is translated as CASSQGRDIQYF.

The chain combines TRBV5-8 with TRBJ2-3; unclear D gene. V lost 2 bases and J lost 4, with 5 bases in between. From germline, CDR1 is SGHTS and CDR2 YDEGEE. The CDR3 sequence is 12 residues long. The CDR3 sequence: CASSFDSDTQYF. For the CDR3, the DNA is TGTGCCAGCAGCTTTGACTCAGATACGCAGTATTTT.